This entry lists 15 T cell receptor beta chains sequenced from one sample in a study of blood T cell repertoires in COVID-19. Here immunoSEQ multiplex PCR was the method, and the copy in TCRdb shows in-frame clones only, minus some. The repertoire holds 150,000 to 200,000 clones, with about 82% as singletons. Sequencing was performed on peripheral blood. All receptors come from a man in his 70s with active or convalescent COVID-19.

The chain uses TRBV10-1 and TRBJ1-1; D is unclear. V gave up 3 bases and J gave up 4 bases, with 12 bases separating them. CDR3 size: 14 residues. From germline, CDR1 is WNHNN and CDR2 SYGVQD (reference sequence). CDR3 region: CASSDPTLGTEAFF. CDR3 bases: TGCGCCAGCAGTGACCCGACATTGGGCACTGAAGCTTTCTTT.

This chain links TRBV5-1 with TRBJ2-1; 11 nucleotides match TRBD2. The ends lost 4 bases at V and 7 bases at J; junction bases unmatched: 7. Germline loops: CDR1 SGHRS, CDR2 YFSETQ. This CDR3 has 15 residues. The CDR3 reads CASSLVAGGDNEQFF. The CDR3 DNA is TGCGCCAGCAGCCTTGTAGCGGGAGGGGATAATGAGCAGTTCTTC.

The gene calls are TRBV6-6 and TRBJ2-5, with 8 bases identical to TRBD1. Trimming at V came to 6 bases and at J to 5 bases, leaving 8 bases not matched to a gene. The CDR3 covers 14 residues. The germline gives CDR1 MNHNY, CDR2 SVGAGI (reference sequence). CDR3 residues: CASSLQGASETQYF. The DNA for the CDR3 is TGTGCCAGCAGCCTGCAGGGGGCTAGTGAGACCCAGTACTTC.

The V and J genes are TRBV29-1 and TRBJ2-6; no firm D call. CDR1 is SQVTM, CDR2 ANQGSEA, per germline. This CDR3 is 16 amino acids long. Trimming pared 4 bases from V and 0 bases from J, leaving 13 bases between. CDR3 sequence: CSVGTDPSSGANVLTF. The CDR3 DNA is TGCAGCGTTGGAACAGACCCAAGCTCTGGGGCCAACGTCCTGACTTTC. Based on the CDR3 plus reference TRBV29-1 and TRBJ2-6, the full variable domain is SAVISQKPSRDICQRGTSLTIQCQVDSQVTMMFWYRQQPGQSLTLIATANQGSEATYESGFVIDKFPISRPNLTFSTLTVSNMSPEDSSIYLCSVGTDPSSGANVLTFGAGSRLTVL.

This chain joins TRBV6-5 and TRBJ1-5; 8 bases match TRBD1. Germline V lookup: CDR1 MNHEY, CDR2 SVGAGI. The CDR3 is made up of 15 amino acids. Unmatched junction bases numbered 5, after V lost 2 bases and J lost 5 bases. CDR3 amino acids: CASSYTTGVDQPQHF. CDR3 in DNA: TGTGCCAGCAGTTACACGACAGGGGTCGATCAGCCCCAGCATTTT.

A single count supports this clone. V usage is TRBV4-3 and J usage is TRBJ2-6, with TRBD1 as a possible D gene (6 bases). Looked up from germline, CDR1 is LGHNA and CDR2 is YSLEER. The CDR3 is made up of 18 amino acids. The V gene lost 1 base and the J gene lost 1 base, with 14 bases spanning the gap. CDR3 DNA sequence: TGCGCCAGCAGCCAAGCCGGCGGACAGCAGTCTGGGGCCAACGTCCTGACTTTC. The encoded protein is CASSQAGGQQSGANVLTF.

V usage is TRBV5-1 and J usage is TRBJ2-5; weak D call: TRBD1 (5 bases). Per germline, CDR1 SGHRS and CDR2 YFSETQ. CDR3 size: 13 residues. V was shortened by 3 bases and J by 2 bases, with 8 bases between the two germline ends. DNA for the CDR3: TGCGCCAGCAGCTGGACAAATCAAGAGACCCAGTACTTC. Residues: CASSWTNQETQYF.

The V gene is TRBV29-1, the J gene TRBJ2-7; D not certain. Germline V gene data show CDR1 as SQVTM and CDR2 as ANQGSEA. The CDR3 runs 13 residues. V shed 4 bases and J shed 2 bases, with 12 bases lying between them. The CDR3 spells CSVATPITYEQYF. The CDR3 bases are TGCAGCGTTGCCACTCCGATTACCTACGAGCAGTACTTC.

The rearrangement joins TRBV12-3 or TRBV12-4 to TRBJ2-5; TRBD1 agrees at 7 bases. The junction had 0 bases not matched to a gene; V was cut back by 3 bases and J by 2 bases. The CDR3 is made up of 13 amino acids. This chain's CDR3 is CASSFRGQETQYF. CDR3 sequence (DNA): TGTGCCAGCAGTTTCAGGGGGCAAGAGACCCAGTACTTC.

The chain carries TRBV5-4 and TRBJ1-1; D is possibly TRBD1 (5 bases). CDR3 size: 15 residues. Trimming shortened V by 4 bases and J by 4 bases, and 17 bases separated the two germline ends. The germline CDR1 and CDR2 sequences are SGHNT and YYREEE (reference sequence). CDR3 amino acids: CASSPGGGRATEAFF. The DNA of the CDR3 is TGTGCCAGCAGCCCCGGGGGGGGGAGGGCCACTGAAGCTTTCTTT.

The gene calls are TRBV27 and TRBJ1-3, with unresolved D. V was clipped by 0 bases and J by 4 bases, with 10 bases between them. Germline V gene lookup returns CDR1 MNHEY and CDR2 SMNVEV (reference sequence). This CDR3 comprises 15 residues. Written as DNA, the CDR3 is TGTGCCAGCAGTTTATCGGTTGGGAGGGGAAACACCATATATTTT. It is translated as CASSLSVGRGNTIYF.

The chain joins TRBV2 to TRBJ2-7; TRBD1 is a possible D gene (5 bases). V was trimmed by 4 bases and J by 6 bases, leaving 13 bases between them. CDR1 and CDR2 from the germline V gene are SNHLY and FYNNEI. The CDR3 consists of 13 residues. The CDR3 DNA reads TGTGCCAGCAGTGTTAGGGGCCCAGGCGAGCAGTACTTC. Its protein is CASSVRGPGEQYF.

This sequence joins TRBV5-1 and TRBJ2-5; 12 nucleotides match TRBD2. Trimming at V came to 0 bases and at J to 1 base, leaving 4 bases not matched to a gene. CDR3 length equals 17 residues. Germline V lookup: CDR1 SGHRS, CDR2 YFSETQ. The CDR3 DNA is TGCGCCAGCAGCTTGGAGGGACTAGCGGGCAGCCAAGAGACCCAGTACTTC. Protein: CASSLEGLAGSQETQYF. Drawing the rest from reference TRBV5-1 and TRBJ2-5, the complete variable domain is KAGVTQTPRYLIKTRGQQVTLSCSPISGHRSVSWYQQTPGQGLQFLFEYFSETQRNKGNFPGRFSGRQFSNSRSEMNVSTLELGDSALYLCASSLEGLAGSQETQYFGPGTRLLVL.

The rearrangement uses TRBV5-4 and TRBJ2-7, with 7 nucleotides matching TRBD1. The CDR3 is made up of 15 amino acids. The V gene's germline CDR1 is SGHNT and CDR2 YYREEE (reference sequence). Trimming cost V 3 bases and J 5 bases; bases outside gene matches: 11. Written as DNA, the CDR3 is TGTGCCAGCAGCTCTCGACAGGGATCACCCCACGAGCAGTACTTC. It encodes CASSSRQGSPHEQYF.

V usage is TRBV14 and J usage is TRBJ2-3; 8 nucleotides align to TRBD2. The germline V gene encodes CDR1 SGHDN and CDR2 FVKESK. The CDR3 loop spans 16 amino acids. V lost 1 base, J lost 4 bases, and 7 bases stayed unmatched. DNA of the CDR3: TGTGCCAGCAGCCAAGGTGCGGGAGGTGGGGCAGATACGCAGTATTTT. It yields the protein CASSQGAGGGADTQYF.